This T cell receptor beta chain derives from a study of CD8 T cells in Susac syndrome (dated by TCRdb to about 2019). For the wider study: The study used repertoire sequencing to test whether antigen drove CD8+ T cell activation and differentiation in Susac syndrome. The study compared CD8+ T cell repertoire clonality among roughly eleven healthy donors, approximately 14 Susac syndrome patients and fewer than 19 multiple sclerosis patients.

High-throughput TCR beta sequencing profiled peripheral blood CD8+ and CD4+ T cells from healthy donors, Susac syndrome patients and multiple sclerosis patients. Multiple sclerosis controls were treatment-naive patients with stable or active relapsing-remitting disease fulfilling revised McDonald criteria. Bulk CD8+ and CD4+ T cells were purified by magnetic negative isolation, while CD8+ TEMRA cells were enriched using FACS. Blood was drawn into EDTA tubes, processed within 24 hours, and PBMCs were isolated by density gradient centrifugation. PBMCs intended for TCR sequencing were cryopreserved in liquid nitrogen and were subsequently thawed in a 37 degrees C water bath. Purity of sorted or isolated CD4+, CD8+ and CD8+ TEMRA cells was at least 90%. Regarding this clonotype: The target of this receptor is not known. The record has no base qualities; no much larger clone is one base away.

RNA was extracted using the RNeasy kit, and roughly 0.5 to 1 microgram was reverse transcribed with random hexamers. TCR beta CDR3 regions were amplified with the immunoSEQ multiplex PCR assay covering 54 Vbeta and 13 Jbeta segments. PCR amplification bias was corrected by using a synthetic template baseline for primer optimization and computational correction. On the study's bioinformatics: Reads were annotated to V, D and J genes per IMGT and analyzed with immunoSEQ Analyzer, keeping only productive sequences. To calculate clonality, Shannon entropy was normalized by log2 of the number of productive unique sequences and then subtracted from one. Public and private clones were assessed among the 100 most prevalent clones of each patient and control. Clones were defined as Susac-specific when absent from the healthy and MS cohorts, from 1,000 to 1,100 published viral clones and from other ImmuneACCESS disease sequences. The public reads were reanalyzed by TCRdb: fastp trimming at Q25, MiXCR alignment, in-frame beta chains only. Every CDR3 protein is listed once, alongside the most common genes and DNA of its rows. What appears here as the V and J calls and clone size reflects TCRdb's work, not the paper's. This sample gives around 270,000 distinct CDR3 sequences in total; about 88% of them show up just once. The ten largest account for approximately 0.2% of the sample.

Overall results and qualifications from the work: The TCR sequencing and HLA analysis was acknowledged to have included a relatively small number of individuals.

Sequencing used CD8+ T cells from PBMCs. This sequence was found in a human donor with multiple sclerosis.

The sequenced DNA is TGTGCCAGCAGTCTGCAGGGGGAGCCTTACAATGAGCAGTTCTTC. Translation gives CASSLQGEPYNEQFF. The V and J segments used are TRBV12-3 or TRBV12-4 and TRBJ2-1; 7 middle bases align to TRBD1. Trimming accounts for 5 bases at V and 4 bases at J, while the number of junction bases matched to no gene is 8. Its CDR3 holds 15 amino acids, cysteine through phenylalanine. CDR3 DNA only is kept here, 45 bases in frame from base 1.